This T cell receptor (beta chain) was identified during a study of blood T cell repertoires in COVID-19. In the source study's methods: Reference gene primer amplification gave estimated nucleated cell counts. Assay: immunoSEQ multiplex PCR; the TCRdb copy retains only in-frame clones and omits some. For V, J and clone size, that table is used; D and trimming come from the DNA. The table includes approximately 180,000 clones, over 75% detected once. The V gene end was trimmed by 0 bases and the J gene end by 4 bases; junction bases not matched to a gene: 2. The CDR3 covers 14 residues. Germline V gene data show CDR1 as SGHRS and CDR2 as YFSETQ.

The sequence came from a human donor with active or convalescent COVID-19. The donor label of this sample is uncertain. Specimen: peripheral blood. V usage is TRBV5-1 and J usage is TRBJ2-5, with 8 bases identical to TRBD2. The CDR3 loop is CASSLAAGGETQYF. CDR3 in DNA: TGCGCCAGCAGCTTGGCGGCGGGGGGAGAGACCCAGTACTTC.